A selection of T cell receptor beta chains follows, all from one sample in a study of molecular identifiers for immune sequencing clone quantification. Each CDR3 protein gets one entry after TCRdb re-called the PCR reads with MiXCR. The sample gives around 460,000 distinct CDR3 sequences, less than 30% of which show up once; around 0.8% is in the top ten. Sequenced input: naive CD8+ T cells from blood, with Jurkat cell RNA spiked in. The receptors shown here come from a human donor in good health. Some libraries in this study had Jurkat cell RNA spiked in. Both conserved end residues are part of each CDR3. A D gene is named only where the DNA matches it firmly. The size entry is marked missing in some rows and otherwise reads once, few, many or a size class.

J gene | D gene | V gene | clone size | CDR3 DNA | CDR3 protein
TRBJ1-1 | TRBD1 | TRBV15 | . | TGTGCCACCAGCAGAGATAAGACAGGGGTTGGGACTGAAGCTTTCTTT | CATSRDKTGVGTEAFF
TRBJ2-7 | TRBD1 | TRBV27 | . | TGTGCCAGCAGTGGGACAGGGAGCGCCTACGAGCAGTACTTC | CASSGTGSAYEQYF
TRBJ2-7 | TRBD2 | TRBV4-3 | . | TGCGCCAGCAGCCAAGAACACCCGGGACTAGCCTCCGACTACTACGAGCAGTACTTC | CASSQEHPGLASDYYEQYF
TRBJ2-3 | . | TRBV5-6 | few | TGTGCCAGCAGCGAGGGACAAGGGTTGTATACGCAGTATTTT | CASSEGQGLYTQYF
TRBJ2-3 | TRBD1 | TRBV7-9 | few | TGTGCCAGCAGCAGCAGGGGGAGAGATACGCAGTATTTT | CASSSRGRDTQYF
TRBJ1-1 | TRBD1 | TRBV29-1 | few | TGCAGCCAAAGACAGGGGGCTGAAGCTTTCTTT | CSQRQGAEAFF
TRBJ2-7 | . | TRBV6-5 | few | TGTGCCAGCAGTTCGAAGTCCTACGAGCAGTACTTC | CASSSKSYEQYF
TRBJ2-1 | . | TRBV28 | once | TGTGCCAGCAGTTTATACGTAAGCTCCTACAATGAGCAGTTCTTC | CASSLYVSSYNEQFF
TRBJ2-1 | . | TRBV4-1 | . | TGCGCCAGCAGCCAAGATGAGGCTAGCGCAACCTACGAGCAGTTCTTC | CASSQDEASATYEQFF
TRBJ2-1 | TRBD2 | TRBV29-1 | many | TGCACGAGTTCAGCGGGAGTAGACGCGCAGTTCTTC | CTSSAGVDAQFF
TRBJ1-2 | . | TRBV27 | few | TGTGCCAGCAGTTCCAATGAGGGCCCCTACTATGGCTACACCTTC | CASSSNEGPYYGYTF
TRBJ2-5 | TRBD1 | TRBV30 | many | TGTGCCTGGAGTCCCTGGGACAGCGAAGAGACCCAGTACTTC | CAWSPWDSEETQYF
TRBJ2-7 | TRBD2 | TRBV11-2 | . | TGTGCCAGCGGCTTAGTGTCCGGGACTAGCGTACACGAGCAGTACTTC | CASGLVSGTSVHEQYF
TRBJ2-3 | . | TRBV15 | . | TGTGCCACCCACCCCGGGGCGACTAGCACAGATACGCAGTATTTT | CATHPGATSTDTQYF
TRBJ2-5 | TRBD2 | TRBV27 | . | TGTGCCAGCTTAGGTAGCGGGCAAGAGCCCCAGTACTTC | CASLGSGQEPQYF
TRBJ2-7 | . | TRBV12-3/TRBV12-4 | . | TGTGCCAGCAGTTTAATCTGGGGATACGAGCAGTACTTC | CASSLIWGYEQYF
TRBJ2-3 | TRBD1 | TRBV9 | . | TGTGCCAGCAGCGACGGACAGGTAGCTAGCACAGATATGCAGTATTTT | CASSDGQVASTDMQYF
TRBJ2-7 | . | TRBV20-1 | . | TGCAGTGCAGAGGGGGGTTTGGCCTACGAGCAGTACTTC | CSAEGGLAYEQYF
TRBJ2-1 | . | TRBV29-1 | . | TGCAGCGGAACGAATGACAATGAGCAGTTCTTC | CSGTNDNEQFF
TRBJ2-7 | . | TRBV7-6 | few | TGTGCCAGCAGCCGCTCTCCGGCAGCCGAGCAGTACTTC | CASSRSPAAEQYF
TRBJ1-1 | . | TRBV19 | . | TGTGCCAGTAATACCGCGGGAGAAACTGAAGCTTTCTTT | CASNTAGETEAFF
TRBJ1-5 | TRBD1 | TRBV27 | . | TGTGCCAGCAGGACAGGGGCTGGGGGTCAGCCCCAGCATTTT | CASRTGAGGQPQHF
TRBJ2-7 | . | TRBV29-1 | many | TGCAGCGTGGGGGTAGGCTACGAGCAGTACTTC | CSVGVGYEQYF
TRBJ2-6 | . | TRBV21-1 | once | TGTGCCAGCAGCATCTCACACAGGTGGCCAGGGGCCAACGTCCTGACTTTC | CASSISHRWPGANVLTF
TRBJ2-7 | . | TRBV23-1 | . | TGCGCCAGCAGTCATCGGCATCCCGCAACGTACTACGAGCAGTACTTC | CASSHRHPATYYEQYF
TRBJ2-7 | . | TRBV20-1 | few | TGCAGTGCTCCCCGCCCCATTGACAGCGAGCAGTACTTC | CSAPRPIDSEQYF
TRBJ1-2 | . | TRBV5-1 | few | TGCGCTAGCAGCTCCAGGGCAAACCGTTATGGCTACACCTTC | CASSSRANRYGYTF
TRBJ2-5 | . | TRBV6-6 | few | TGTGCCAGCAGTTACCAGCCTGCCACGGACGGGCAAGAGACCCAGTACTTC | CASSYQPATDGQETQYF
TRBJ1-5 | TRBD1 | TRBV27 | few | TGTGCCAGCAGTTTATTAGGGCAGGGGGCGGTAGGTCAGCCCCAGCATTTT | CASSLLGQGAVGQPQHF
TRBJ1-5 | . | TRBV5-4 | many | TGTGCCAGCAGCTTGGGAGACGGCCCCCAGCATTTT | CASSLGDGPQHF
TRBJ1-2 | TRBD1 | TRBV29-1 | . | TGCAGCGTTGGGCAAGGGGGCCTCTATGGCTACACCTTC | CSVGQGGLYGYTF
TRBJ2-7 | . | TRBV7-9 | . | TGTGCCAGCAGCTTTATCCTGCCTTTGGAAGACGAGCAGTACTTC | CASSFILPLEDEQYF
TRBJ2-1 | TRBD2 | TRBV10-3 | . | TGTGCCATCAGTGACCCGGGACTAGCGGGAGGTGAGCAGTTCTTC | CAISDPGLAGGEQFF
TRBJ1-5 | TRBD1 | TRBV28 | many | TGTGCCAGCAGTGACAGGGGGCAACAGCCCCAGCATTTT | CASSDRGQQPQHF
TRBJ2-7 | . | TRBV4-3 | . | TGCGCCAGCAGCCTCGAGAGGGGTCCATCCTACGAGCAGTACTTC | CASSLERGPSYEQYF
TRBJ2-2 | . | TRBV29-1 | many | TGCAGCGCCCAGGCCGGGGAGCTGTTTTTT | CSAQAGELFF
TRBJ2-2 | . | TRBV28 | . | TGTGCCAGCAGTCCACACGAGGGGGTCACCGGGGAGCTGTTTTTT | CASSPHEGVTGELFF
TRBJ2-7 | . | TRBV4-3 | few | TGCGCCAGCAGCCAAGGCCTATTAGTGTCCGGGGTAGGGTACGAGCAGTACTTC | CASSQGLLVSGVGYEQYF
TRBJ2-3 | . | TRBV6-1 | many | TGTGCCAGCCAAAGCTCTAATACGCAGTATTTT | CASQSSNTQYF
TRBJ1-4 | . | TRBV27 | few | TGTGTCAGCAGTTTAATAAGTAATGAAAAACTGTTTTTT | CVSSLISNEKLFF
TRBJ1-2 | TRBD1 | TRBV7-2 | once | TGTGCCAGCAGCCCCAGGACAGGGGGCGCCGATGGCTACACCTTC | CASSPRTGGADGYTF
TRBJ1-5 | . | TRBV5-6 | many | TGTGCCAGCAGCTACCACCTAGATCAGCCCCAGCATTTT | CASSYHLDQPQHF
TRBJ2-7 | . | TRBV20-1 | few | TGCAGTGCTAGAGGCCTGAGGGAAACCTACGAGCAGTACTTC | CSARGLRETYEQYF
TRBJ2-5 | TRBD2 | TRBV2 | many | TGTGCCAGCAGAGCCCCGGGACTAGCGTTGAGCCAGTACTTC | CASRAPGLALSQYF
TRBJ1-5 | TRBD1 | TRBV27 | few | TGTGCCAGCAGTTCAGGGACAGCCGACCAGCCCCAGCATTTT | CASSSGTADQPQHF
TRBJ2-5 | . | TRBV27 | . | TGTGCCAGCAGTTTCTTAGAGGGGAGGTTACAGACCCAGTACTTC | CASSFLEGRLQTQYF
TRBJ2-1 | TRBD2 | TRBV5-6 | . | TGTGCCAGCAGCTTATTTAGCGGGGGGTACAATGAGCAGTTCTTC | CASSLFSGGYNEQFF
TRBJ2-6 | . | TRBV7-2 | many | TGTGCCAGCAGCCTCCCGGTGGCGTACCTAAACGCTGGGGCCAACGTCCTGACTTTC | CASSLPVAYLNAGANVLTF
TRBJ2-1 | TRBD1 | TRBV5-1 | . | TGCGCCAGCAGCTTCCGGACAGGGCCTGTCTATGAGCAGTTCTTC | CASSFRTGPVYEQFF
TRBJ1-4 | TRBD1 | TRBV27 | . | TGTGCCAGCAGATCAGGACAGGGGCCTAATGAAAAACTGTTTTTT | CASRSGQGPNEKLFF
TRBJ2-7 | . | TRBV6-1 | . | TGTGCCAGCAGTGAAGGGCCCTACCCATCTTACGAGCAGTGCTTC | CASSEGPYPSYEQCF
TRBJ2-2 | TRBD2 | TRBV12-3/TRBV12-4 | few | TGTGCCAGCATCTCCGGGACTAGCACCGGGGAGCTGTTTTTT | CASISGTSTGELFF
TRBJ2-7 | TRBD2 | TRBV5-1 | many | TGCGCCAGCAGTGCTGCCCCTACCACTAGCGGGATGGGGTACGAGCAGTACTTC | CASSAAPTTSGMGYEQYF
TRBJ2-5 | TRBD1 | TRBV11-2 | few | TGTGCCAGCAGCGAACCGGGACAGGGGGTACGAGAGACCCAGTACTTC | CASSEPGQGVRETQYF